This TCR beta chain was obtained from a study of response to subunit inactivated influenza vaccine. This clonotype has at least ten counts. Its antigen is as yet unknown. Overall study findings and caveats: With each seasonal influenza vaccination, the authors suggested, few new T cells are recruited.

TCRdb re-called the RT-PCR reads with MiXCR, one entry per CDR3 protein. The table has 400,000 to 650,000 distinct CDR3 sequences, 6% to 9% seen once. The sequencing here drew on PBMCs from blood, taken 23 to 25 months after vaccination. The source is a man aged 45-69 years who received an inactivated influenza vaccine.

CDR3 in amino acids: CSAPRITDTQYF. The CDR3 region has the DNA TGCAGTGCTCCAAGGATCACAGATACGCAGTATTTT. The chain couples TRBV20-1 to TRBJ2-3; D is uncertain. Germline CDR1 and CDR2: DFQATT and SNEGSKA (reference sequence). This CDR3 region has 12 residues. V lost 5 bases, J lost 2 bases, and 8 bases lay in between.